Sequencing of this TCR beta chain was carried out in a study of shared clonotypes between healthy human individuals. General study results and limits: Despite large depth, sorted-subset datasets appeared incompletely sequenced.

In this sample, this clone turned up a few times. The antigen is undetermined. The donor population consisted of healthy HIV-negative adults with no recent acute infections or vaccinations. Only in-frame clones appear in the TCRdb table, and some are missing; sequencing was by immunoSEQ multiplex PCR. The data show about 1.1 million clones, 78% seen once. The CDR3 spans 14 residues. Unmatched junction bases numbered 7, after V lost 4 bases and J lost 5 bases. The germline V gene has CDR1 SGHVS and CDR2 FQNEAQ. This TCR was recovered from a man between 18 and 35 years old in good health. Some clones in this sample may be carry-over from other donors' samples. The source material was memory CD4+ T cells from PBMCs. Subset specified: CD45RA-negative fraction. This rearrangement joins TRBV7-8 to TRBJ1-1, with 7 bases lining up with TRBD1. CDR3 coding DNA: TGTGCCAGCAGCTCCCAGGGGGGTTCGACTGAAGCTTTCTTT. Translating it yields CASSSQGGSTEAFF.